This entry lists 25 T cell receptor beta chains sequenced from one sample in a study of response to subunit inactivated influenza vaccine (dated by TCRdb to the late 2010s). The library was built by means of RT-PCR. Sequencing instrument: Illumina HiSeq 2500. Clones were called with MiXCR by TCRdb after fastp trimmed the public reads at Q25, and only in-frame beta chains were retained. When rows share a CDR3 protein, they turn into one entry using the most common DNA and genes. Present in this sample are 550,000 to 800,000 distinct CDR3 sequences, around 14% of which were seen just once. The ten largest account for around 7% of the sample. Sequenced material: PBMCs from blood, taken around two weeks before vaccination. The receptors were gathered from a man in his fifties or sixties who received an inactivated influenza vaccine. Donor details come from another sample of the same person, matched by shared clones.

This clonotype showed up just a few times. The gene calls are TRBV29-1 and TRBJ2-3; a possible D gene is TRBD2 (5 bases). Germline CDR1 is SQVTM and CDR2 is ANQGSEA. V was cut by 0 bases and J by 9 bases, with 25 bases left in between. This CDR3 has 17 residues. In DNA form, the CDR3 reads TGCAGCGTTGAAGAACAGACGCGGCACCCCCGGGATAGGACGCAGTATTTT. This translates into CSVEEQTRHPRDRTQYF.

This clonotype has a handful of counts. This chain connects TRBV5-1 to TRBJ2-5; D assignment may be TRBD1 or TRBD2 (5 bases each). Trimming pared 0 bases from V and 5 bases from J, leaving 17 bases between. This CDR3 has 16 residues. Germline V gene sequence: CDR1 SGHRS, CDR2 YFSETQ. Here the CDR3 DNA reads TGCGCCAGCAGCTTGGGATCTCTAGCCGGGGCCGAGACCCAGTACTTC. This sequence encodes CASSLGSLAGAETQYF.

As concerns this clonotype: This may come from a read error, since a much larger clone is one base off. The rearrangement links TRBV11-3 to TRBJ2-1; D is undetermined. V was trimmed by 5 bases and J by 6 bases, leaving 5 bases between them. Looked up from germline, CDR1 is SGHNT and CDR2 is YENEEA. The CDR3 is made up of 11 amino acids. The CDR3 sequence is CASSHGNEQFF. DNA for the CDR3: TGTGCCAGCAGCCACGGCAATGAGCAGTTCTTC.

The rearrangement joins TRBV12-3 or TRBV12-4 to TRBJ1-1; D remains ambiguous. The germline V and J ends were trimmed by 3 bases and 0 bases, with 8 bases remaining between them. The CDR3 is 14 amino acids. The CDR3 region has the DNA TGTGCCAGCAGTTTTGTCGGGGTGAACACTGAAGCTTTCTTT. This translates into CASSFVGVNTEAFF.

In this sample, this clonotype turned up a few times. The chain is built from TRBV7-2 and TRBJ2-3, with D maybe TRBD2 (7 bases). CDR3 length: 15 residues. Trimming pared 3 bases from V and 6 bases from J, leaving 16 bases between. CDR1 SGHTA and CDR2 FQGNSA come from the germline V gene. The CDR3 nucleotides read TGTGCCAGCAGCTTGAGGCGGGGGCCCAGGGATACGCAGTATTTT. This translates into CASSLRRGPRDTQYF. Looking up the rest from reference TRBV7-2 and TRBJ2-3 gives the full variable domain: GAGVSQSPSNKVTEKGKDVELRCDPISGHTALYWYRQSLGQGLEFLIYFQGNSAPDKSGLPSDRFSAERTGGSVSTLTIQRTQQEDSAVYLCASSLRRGPRDTQYFGPGTRLTVL.

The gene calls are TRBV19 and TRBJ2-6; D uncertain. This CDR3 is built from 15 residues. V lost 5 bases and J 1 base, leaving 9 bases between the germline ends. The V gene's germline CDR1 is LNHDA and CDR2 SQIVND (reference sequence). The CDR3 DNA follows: TGTGCCAGTAGTTTACAACATTCTGGGGCCAACGTCCTGACTTTC. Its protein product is CASSLQHSGANVLTF.

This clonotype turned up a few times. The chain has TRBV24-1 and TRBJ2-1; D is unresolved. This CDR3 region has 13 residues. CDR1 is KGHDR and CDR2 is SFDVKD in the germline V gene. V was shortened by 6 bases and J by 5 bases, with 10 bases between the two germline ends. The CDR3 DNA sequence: TGTGCCACCAGTCCCCCGCAAAACAATGAGCAGTTCTTC. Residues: CATSPPQNNEQFF.

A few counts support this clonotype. The CDR3 reads CSGRDLLIPYEQYF. In DNA form, the CDR3 reads TGCAGTGGCCGGGACCTCCTAATCCCGTACGAGCAGTACTTC. The chain has TRBV20-1 and TRBJ2-7; tentatively, D is TRBD1 or TRBD2 (5 bases each). Germline CDR1 and CDR2: DFQATT and SNEGSKA (reference sequence). V lost 7 bases to trimming and J lost 4 bases, with 20 bases between them. CDR3 length: 14 amino acids.

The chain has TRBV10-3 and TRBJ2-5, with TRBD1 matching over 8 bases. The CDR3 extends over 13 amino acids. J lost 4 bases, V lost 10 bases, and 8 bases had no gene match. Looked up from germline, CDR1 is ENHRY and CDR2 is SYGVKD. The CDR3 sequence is CATQPTGGETQYF. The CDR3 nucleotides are TGTGCCACCCAACCAACAGGGGGAGAGACCCAGTACTTC.

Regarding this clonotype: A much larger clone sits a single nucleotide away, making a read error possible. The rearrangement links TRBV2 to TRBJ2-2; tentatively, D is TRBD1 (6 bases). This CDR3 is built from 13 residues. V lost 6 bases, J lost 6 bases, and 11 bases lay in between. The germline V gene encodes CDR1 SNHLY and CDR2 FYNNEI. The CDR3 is CASRAGVAGELFF. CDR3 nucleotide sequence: TGTGCCAGCAGAGCAGGGGTGGCCGGGGAGCTGTTTTTT.

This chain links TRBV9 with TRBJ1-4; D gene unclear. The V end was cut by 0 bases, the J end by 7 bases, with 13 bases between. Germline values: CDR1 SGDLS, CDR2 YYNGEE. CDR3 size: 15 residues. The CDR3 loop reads CASSVGGGSGEKLFF. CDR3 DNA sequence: TGTGCCAGCAGCGTAGGCGGAGGGAGTGGTGAAAAACTGTTTTTT.

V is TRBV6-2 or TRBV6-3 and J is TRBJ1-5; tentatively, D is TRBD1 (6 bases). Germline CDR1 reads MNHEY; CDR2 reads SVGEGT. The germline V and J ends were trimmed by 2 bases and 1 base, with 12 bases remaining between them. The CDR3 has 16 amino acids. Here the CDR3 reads CASSYVGARSNQPQHF. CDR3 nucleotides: TGTGCCAGCAGTTACGTGGGGGCTCGGAGCAATCAGCCCCAGCATTTT.

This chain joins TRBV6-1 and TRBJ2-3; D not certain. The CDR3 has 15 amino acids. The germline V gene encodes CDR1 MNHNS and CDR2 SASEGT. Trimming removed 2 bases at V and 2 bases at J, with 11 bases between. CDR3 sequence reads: CASSEWPGVTDTQYF. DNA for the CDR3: TGTGCCAGCAGTGAATGGCCAGGAGTCACAGATACGCAGTATTTT.

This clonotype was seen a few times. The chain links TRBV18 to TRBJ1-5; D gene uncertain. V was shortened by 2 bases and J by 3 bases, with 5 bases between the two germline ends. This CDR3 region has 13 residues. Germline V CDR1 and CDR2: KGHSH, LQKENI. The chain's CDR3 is CASSPDNNQPQHF. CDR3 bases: TGTGCCAGCTCACCAGACAACAATCAGCCCCAGCATTTT.

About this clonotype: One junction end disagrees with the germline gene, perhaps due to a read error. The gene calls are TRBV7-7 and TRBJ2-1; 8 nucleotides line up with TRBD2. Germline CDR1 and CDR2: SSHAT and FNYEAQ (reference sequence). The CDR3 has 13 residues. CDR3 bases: TGTGCTAGCAGCGCAGAGCGGGGGACGTGGCAGTTCTTC. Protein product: CASSAERGTWQFF.

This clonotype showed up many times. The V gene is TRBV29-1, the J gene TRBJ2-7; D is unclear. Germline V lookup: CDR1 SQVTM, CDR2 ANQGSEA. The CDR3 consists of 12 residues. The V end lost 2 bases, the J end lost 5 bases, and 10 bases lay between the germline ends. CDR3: CSVEPKANEQYF. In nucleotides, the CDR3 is TGCAGCGTTGAACCCAAGGCAAACGAGCAGTACTTC.

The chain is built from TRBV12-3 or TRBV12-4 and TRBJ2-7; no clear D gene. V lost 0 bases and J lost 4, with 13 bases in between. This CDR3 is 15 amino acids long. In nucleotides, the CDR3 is TGTGCCAGCAGTTTAGCGCTAAGTTTTAATTACGAGCAGTACTTC. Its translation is CASSLALSFNYEQYF.

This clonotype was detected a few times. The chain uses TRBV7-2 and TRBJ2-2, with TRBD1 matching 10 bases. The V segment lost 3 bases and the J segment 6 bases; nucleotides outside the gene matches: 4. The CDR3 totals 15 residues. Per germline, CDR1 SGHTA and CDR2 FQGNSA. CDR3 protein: CASSFRTGGSGELFF. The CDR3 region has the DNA TGTGCCAGCAGCTTCCGGACAGGGGGTTCCGGGGAGCTGTTTTTT.

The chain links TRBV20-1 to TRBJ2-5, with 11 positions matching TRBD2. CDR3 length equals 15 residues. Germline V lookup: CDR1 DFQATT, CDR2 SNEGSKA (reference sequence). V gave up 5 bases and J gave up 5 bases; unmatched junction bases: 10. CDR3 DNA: TGCAGTGCTCGCACACTAGCGGGAGTAGGGGAGACCCAGTACTTC. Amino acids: CSARTLAGVGETQYF.

The CDR3 reads CASSTPRTSGKGGETQYF. For the CDR3, the DNA is TGTGCCAGCAGTACACCCCGGACTAGCGGGAAAGGAGGAGAGACCCAGTACTTC. The chain employs TRBV6-1 and TRBJ2-5, with 12 nucleotides matching TRBD2. The CDR3 consists of 18 residues. The germline V gene has CDR1 MNHNS and CDR2 SASEGT. Trimming took 5 bases from V and 4 from J; bases not matched to a gene: 14.

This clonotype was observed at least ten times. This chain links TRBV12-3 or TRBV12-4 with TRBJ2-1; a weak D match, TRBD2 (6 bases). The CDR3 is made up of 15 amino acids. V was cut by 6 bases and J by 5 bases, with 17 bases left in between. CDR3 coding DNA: TGTGCCAGCAGCCGCCTCATGGAGGGACACAATGAGCAGTTCTTC. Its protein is CASSRLMEGHNEQFF.

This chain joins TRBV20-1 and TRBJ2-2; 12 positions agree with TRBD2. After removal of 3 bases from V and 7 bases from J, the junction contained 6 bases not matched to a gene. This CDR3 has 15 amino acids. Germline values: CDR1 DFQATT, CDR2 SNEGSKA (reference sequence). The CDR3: CSARSLAGGVGELFF. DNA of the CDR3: TGCAGTGCTAGGAGTCTAGCGGGAGGGGTCGGGGAGCTGTTTTTT.

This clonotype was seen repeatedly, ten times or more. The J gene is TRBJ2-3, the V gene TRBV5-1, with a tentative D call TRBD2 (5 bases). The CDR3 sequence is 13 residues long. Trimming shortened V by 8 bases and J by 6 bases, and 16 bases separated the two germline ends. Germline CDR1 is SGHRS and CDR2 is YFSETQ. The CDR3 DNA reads TGCGCCAGTGGGAGCGGAGCCCTCGATACGCAGTATTTT. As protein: CASGSGALDTQYF.

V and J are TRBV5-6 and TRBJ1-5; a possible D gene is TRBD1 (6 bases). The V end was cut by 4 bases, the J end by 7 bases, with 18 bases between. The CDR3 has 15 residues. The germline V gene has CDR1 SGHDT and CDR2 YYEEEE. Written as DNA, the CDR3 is TGTGCCAGCAGCAGACTCGCCAGGGGTATACAGCCCCAGCATTTT. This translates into CASSRLARGIQPQHF. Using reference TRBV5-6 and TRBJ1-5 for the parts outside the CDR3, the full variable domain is DAGVTQSPTHLIKTRGQQVTLRCSPKSGHDTVSWYQQALGQGPQFIFQYYEEEERQRGNFPDRFSGHQFPNYSSELNVNALLLGDSALYLCASSRLARGIQPQHFGDGTRLSIL.

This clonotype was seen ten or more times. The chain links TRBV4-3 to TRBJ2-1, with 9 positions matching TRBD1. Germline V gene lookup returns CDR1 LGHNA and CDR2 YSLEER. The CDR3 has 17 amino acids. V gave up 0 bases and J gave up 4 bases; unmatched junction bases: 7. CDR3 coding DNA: TGCGCCAGCAGCCAAGACAGAAGGACAGGGGTGTACAATGAGCAGTTCTTC. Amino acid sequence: CASSQDRRTGVYNEQFF.